This TCR beta chain is drawn from a study of cytomegalovirus exposure and HLA in healthy donors. About the study: Sequencing of some 200 million T cells in an earlier analysis found 100 million or so unique TCR beta sequences.

The primer mix had 60 Vbeta and 13 Jbeta primers. Sequenced by immunoSEQ multiplex PCR; TCRdb stores in-frame clones only, minus some. The table has some 99,000 clones, roughly 67% seen once. The CDR3 has 15 amino acids. With 0 bases clipped from V and 3 bases from J, the junction kept 6 bases outside the gene matches. CDR1 is SGHDT and CDR2 is YYEEEE in the germline V gene. Donors had nominal health at sampling but likely had unrecorded immune exposures. The sequence derives from a man aged 35 to 55 in good health and CMV-seronegative. The rearrangement joins TRBV5-6 to TRBJ2-7; 7 positions match TRBD1. The specimen was PBMCs. Here the CDR3 reads CASSLGGGGYYEQYF. The DNA of the CDR3 is TGTGCCAGCAGCTTGGGAGGGGGCGGATACTACGAGCAGTACTTC.